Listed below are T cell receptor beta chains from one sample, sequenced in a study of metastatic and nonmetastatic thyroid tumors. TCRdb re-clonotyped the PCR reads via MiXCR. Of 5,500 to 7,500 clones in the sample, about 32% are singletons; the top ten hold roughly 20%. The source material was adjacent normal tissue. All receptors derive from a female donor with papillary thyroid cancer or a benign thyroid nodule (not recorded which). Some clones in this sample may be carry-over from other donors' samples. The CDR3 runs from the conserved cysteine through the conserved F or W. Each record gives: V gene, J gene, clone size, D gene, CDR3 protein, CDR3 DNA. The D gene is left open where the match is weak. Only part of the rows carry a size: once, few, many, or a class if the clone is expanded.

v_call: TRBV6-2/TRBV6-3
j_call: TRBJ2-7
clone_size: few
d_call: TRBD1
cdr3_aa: CASSYSKGQGDYEQYF
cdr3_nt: TGTGCCAGCAGTTACTCGAAGGGACAGGGAGACTACGAGCAGTACTTC

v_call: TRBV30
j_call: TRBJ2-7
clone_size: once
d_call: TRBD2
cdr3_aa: CAWSGLAGGEQYF
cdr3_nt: TGTGCCTGGAGCGGCCTAGCGGGCGGCGAGCAGTACTTC

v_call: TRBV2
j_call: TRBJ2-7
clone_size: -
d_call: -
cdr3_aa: CASMSPDGYEQYF
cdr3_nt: TGTGCCAGCATGTCACCGGACGGCTACGAGCAGTACTTC

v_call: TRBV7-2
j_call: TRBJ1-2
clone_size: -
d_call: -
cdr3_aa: CASSKGWADGYTF
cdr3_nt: TGTGCCAGCAGCAAGGGGTGGGCTGATGGCTACACCTTC

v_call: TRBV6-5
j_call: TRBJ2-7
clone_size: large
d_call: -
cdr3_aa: CASSYSGQMLYEQYF
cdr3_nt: TGTGCCAGCAGTTACTCTGGGCAGATGCTCTACGAGCAGTACTTC

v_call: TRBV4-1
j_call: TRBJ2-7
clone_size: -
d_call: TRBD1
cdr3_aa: CASSQSGTGLYF
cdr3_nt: TGCGCCAGCAGCCAATCCGGGACAGGGCTGTACTTC

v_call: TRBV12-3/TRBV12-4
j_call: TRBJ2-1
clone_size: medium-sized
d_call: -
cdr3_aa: CASRPSGFSSYNEQFF
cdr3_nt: TGTGCCAGCAGGCCAAGCGGGTTCTCCTCCTACAATGAGCAGTTCTTC

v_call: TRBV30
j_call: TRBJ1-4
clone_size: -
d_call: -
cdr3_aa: CAWKTFPNEKLFF
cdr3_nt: TGTGCCTGGAAAACCTTCCCCAATGAAAAACTGTTTTTT

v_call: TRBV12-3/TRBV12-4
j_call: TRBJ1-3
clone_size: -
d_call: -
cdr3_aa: CASSLGFSGLTIYF
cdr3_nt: TGTGCCAGCAGTTTAGGTTTCTCTGGATTGACCATATATTTT

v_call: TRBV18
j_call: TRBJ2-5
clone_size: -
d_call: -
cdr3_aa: CASSPRGRETQYF
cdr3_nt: TGTGCCAGCTCACCCCGCGGGCGAGAGACCCAGTACTTC

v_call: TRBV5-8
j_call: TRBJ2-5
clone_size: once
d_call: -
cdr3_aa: CASSFLSAEQETQYF
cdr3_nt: TGTGCCAGCAGCTTTTTATCGGCAGAGCAAGAGACCCAGTACTTC

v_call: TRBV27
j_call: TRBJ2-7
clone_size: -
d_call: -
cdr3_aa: CASILGARISYEQYF
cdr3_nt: TGTGCCAGCATCCTGGGGGCTCGGATTTCCTACGAGCAGTACTTC

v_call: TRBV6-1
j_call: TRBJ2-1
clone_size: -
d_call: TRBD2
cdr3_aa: CASSPTSGRQGEQFF
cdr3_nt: TGTGCCAGCAGCCCGACTAGCGGGAGACAAGGGGAGCAGTTCTTC

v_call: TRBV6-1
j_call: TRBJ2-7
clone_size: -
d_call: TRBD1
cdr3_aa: CASIGTGFEQYF
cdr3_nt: TGTGCCAGCATAGGGACAGGGTTCGAGCAGTACTTC

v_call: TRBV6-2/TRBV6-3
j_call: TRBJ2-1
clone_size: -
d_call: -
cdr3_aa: CASSNRIYNEQFF
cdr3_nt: TGTGCCAGCAGCAACAGGATATACAATGAGCAGTTCTTC

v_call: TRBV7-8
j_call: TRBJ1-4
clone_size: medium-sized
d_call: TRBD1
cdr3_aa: CASSGDSREKLFF
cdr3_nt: TGTGCCAGCAGCGGGGACAGTCGGGAAAAACTGTTTTTT

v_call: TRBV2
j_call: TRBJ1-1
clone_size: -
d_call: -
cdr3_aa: CTSRSYSSNTEAFF
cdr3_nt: TGTACCAGCAGGTCCTACAGTTCGAACACTGAAGCTTTCTTT

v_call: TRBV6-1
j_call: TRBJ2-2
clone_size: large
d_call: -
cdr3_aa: CASTGTGGTGELFF
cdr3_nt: TGTGCCAGCACCGGGACTGGGGGTACCGGGGAGCTGTTTTTT

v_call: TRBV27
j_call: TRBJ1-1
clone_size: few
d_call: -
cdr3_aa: CASSLGLYTEAFF
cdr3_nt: TGTGCCAGCAGTTTGGGACTGTACACTGAAGCTTTCTTT

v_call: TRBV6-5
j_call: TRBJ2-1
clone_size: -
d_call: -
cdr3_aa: CASSSFYYNEQFF
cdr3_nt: TGTGCCAGCAGTTCGTTTTACTACAATGAGCAGTTCTTC

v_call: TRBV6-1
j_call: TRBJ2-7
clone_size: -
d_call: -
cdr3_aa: CARSVGQGPYEHYF
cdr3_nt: TGTGCCAGAAGTGTCGGTCAGGGTCCCTACGAGCACTACTTC

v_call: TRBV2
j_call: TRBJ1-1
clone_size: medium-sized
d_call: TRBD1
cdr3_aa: CASSLDRGSTEAFF
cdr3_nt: TGTGCCAGCAGTTTAGACAGGGGATCCACTGAAGCTTTCTTT

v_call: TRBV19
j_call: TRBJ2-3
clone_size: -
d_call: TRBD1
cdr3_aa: CASSIWGTGREADTQYF
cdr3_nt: TGTGCCAGTAGTATTTGGGGGACAGGGAGGGAGGCAGATACGCAGTATTTT

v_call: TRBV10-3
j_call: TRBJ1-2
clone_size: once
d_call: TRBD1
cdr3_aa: CAISESDILDRGAYNYGYTF
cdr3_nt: TGTGCCATCAGTGAGTCTGATATACTAGACAGGGGGGCGTACAACTATGGCTACACCTTC

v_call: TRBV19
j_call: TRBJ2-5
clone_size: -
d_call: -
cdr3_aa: CASSGRGGTQYF
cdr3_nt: TGTGCCAGTAGTGGTAGGGGCGGGACCCAGTACTTC

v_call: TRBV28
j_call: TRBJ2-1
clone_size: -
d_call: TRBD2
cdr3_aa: CASLTSGLSYNEQFF
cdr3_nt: TGTGCCAGTCTGACTAGCGGGCTGTCCTACAATGAGCAGTTCTTC

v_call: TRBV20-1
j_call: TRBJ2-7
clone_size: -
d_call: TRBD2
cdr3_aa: CSAPGLAVEGQYF
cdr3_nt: TGCAGTGCCCCGGGACTAGCGGTTGAGGGGCAGTACTTC

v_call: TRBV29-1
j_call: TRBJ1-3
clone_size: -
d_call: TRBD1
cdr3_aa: CSVSTGTGNTIYF
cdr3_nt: TGCAGCGTCTCTACCGGGACAGGGAACACCATATATTTT

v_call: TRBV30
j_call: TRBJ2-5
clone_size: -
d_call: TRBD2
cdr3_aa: CAWSGTSGITLYF
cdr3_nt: TGTGCCTGGAGTGGGACTAGCGGGATCACACTCTACTTC

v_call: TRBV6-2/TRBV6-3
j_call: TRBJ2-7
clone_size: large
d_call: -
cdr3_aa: CASSFVSREPIYEQYF
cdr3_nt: TGTGCCAGCAGTTTCGTGAGTCGCGAACCAATATACGAGCAGTACTTC

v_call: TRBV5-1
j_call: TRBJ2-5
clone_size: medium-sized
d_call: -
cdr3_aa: CASSLGPRGETQYF
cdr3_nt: TGCGCCAGCAGCCTAGGTCCCAGAGGGGAGACCCAGTACTTC

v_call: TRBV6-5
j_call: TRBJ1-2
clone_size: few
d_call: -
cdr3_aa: CASSYSAGGTYGYTF
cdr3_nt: TGTGCCAGCAGTTACTCGGCAGGTGGGACCTATGGCTACACCTTC

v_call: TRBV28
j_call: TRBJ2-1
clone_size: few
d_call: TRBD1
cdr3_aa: CASSWTGVGHEQFF
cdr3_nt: TGTGCCAGCAGTTGGACAGGGGTTGGACATGAGCAGTTCTTC

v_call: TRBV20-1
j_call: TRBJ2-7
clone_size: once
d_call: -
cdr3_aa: CSARGPDRMDDEQYF
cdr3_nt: TGCAGTGCTAGAGGGCCTGACAGGATGGACGACGAGCAGTACTTC

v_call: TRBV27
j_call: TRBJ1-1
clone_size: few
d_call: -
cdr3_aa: CASSLLGASTEAFF
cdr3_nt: TGTGCCAGCAGTTTACTGGGGGCGAGCACTGAAGCTTTCTTT

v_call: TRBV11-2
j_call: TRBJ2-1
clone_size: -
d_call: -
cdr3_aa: CASSARLQFNEHFF
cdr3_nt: TGTGCCAGCAGCGCTCGCCTTCAATTCAATGAGCACTTCTTC

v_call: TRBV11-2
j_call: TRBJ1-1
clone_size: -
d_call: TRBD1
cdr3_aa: CASSFIYGTGGKTEAFF
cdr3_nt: TGTGCCAGCAGCTTTATCTACGGGACAGGGGGCAAGACTGAAGCTTTCTTT

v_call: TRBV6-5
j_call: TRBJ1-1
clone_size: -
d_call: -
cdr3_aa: CASSSASREAFF
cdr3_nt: TGTGCCAGCAGTTCGGCCAGCAGGGAAGCTTTCTTT

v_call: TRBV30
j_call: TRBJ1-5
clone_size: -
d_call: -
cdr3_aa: CAWRSQPQHF
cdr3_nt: TGTGCCTGGCGGAGTCAGCCCCAGCATTTT

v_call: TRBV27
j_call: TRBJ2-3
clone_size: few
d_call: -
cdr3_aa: CASSISQGFSTDTQYF
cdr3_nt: TGTGCCAGCAGCATTTCGCAGGGGTTCAGCACAGATACGCAGTATTTT

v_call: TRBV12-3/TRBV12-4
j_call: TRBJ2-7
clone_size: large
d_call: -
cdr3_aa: CASSRTNEQYF
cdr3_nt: TGTGCCAGCAGTCGGACTAACGAGCAGTACTTC

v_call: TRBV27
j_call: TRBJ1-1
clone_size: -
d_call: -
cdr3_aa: CASSLSPTWTEAFF
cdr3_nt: TGTGCCAGCAGTTTATCCCCCACTTGGACTGAAGCTTTCTTT

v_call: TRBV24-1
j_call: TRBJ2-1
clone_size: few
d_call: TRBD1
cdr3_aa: CATSDGDREVRDEQFF
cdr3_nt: TGTGCCACCAGTGATGGGGACAGGGAAGTAAGGGATGAGCAGTTCTTC

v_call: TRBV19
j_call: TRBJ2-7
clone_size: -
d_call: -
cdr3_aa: CASSMRGPSYEQYF
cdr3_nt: TGTGCCAGTAGTATGCGGGGGCCATCCTACGAGCAGTACTTC